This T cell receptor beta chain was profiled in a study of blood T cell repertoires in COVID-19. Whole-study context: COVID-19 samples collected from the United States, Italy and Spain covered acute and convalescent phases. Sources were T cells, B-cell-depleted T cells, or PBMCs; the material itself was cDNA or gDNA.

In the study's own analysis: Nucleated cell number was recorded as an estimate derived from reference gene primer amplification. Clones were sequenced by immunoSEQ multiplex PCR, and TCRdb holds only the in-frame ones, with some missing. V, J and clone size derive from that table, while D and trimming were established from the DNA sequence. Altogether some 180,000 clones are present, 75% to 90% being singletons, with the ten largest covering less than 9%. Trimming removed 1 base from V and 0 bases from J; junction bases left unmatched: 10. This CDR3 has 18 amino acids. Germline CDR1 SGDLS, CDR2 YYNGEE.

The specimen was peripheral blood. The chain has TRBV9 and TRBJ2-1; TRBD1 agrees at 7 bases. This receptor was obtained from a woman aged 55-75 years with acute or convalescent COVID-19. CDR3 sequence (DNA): TGTGCCAGCAGCGTACCCCCCCCGGGACAGAGCTCCTACAATGAGCAGTTCTTC. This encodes CASSVPPPGQSSYNEQFF.